The sequence of this T cell receptor (beta chain) was determined in a study of identifying expanded T cells in peripheral blood. General study results and limits: Approximately 1.1 clones differed between technical replicates, versus approximately 17 and 20 over time. Clone count variance between roughly two-week samples rose with total template count.

The table came from immunoSEQ multiplex PCR; TCRdb's copy has only in-frame clones and leaves some out. The sample carries roughly 96,000 clones, approximately 85% recorded once. In regard to this clone: Its antigen is still unknown.

Trimming removed 2 bases at V and 6 bases at J, with 17 bases between. Germline V gene data show CDR1 as SQVTM and CDR2 as ANQGSEA. This CDR3 has 14 residues. During the collection period, no donor immune events like infections were recorded. The clonotype comes from a person between 18 and 75 years old in good health. Sample: blood. V gene TRBV29-1 combines with J gene TRBJ2-7, with D possibly being TRBD1 (6 bases). Here the CDR3 reads CSVELYRDIGEQYF. CDR3 nucleotides: TGCAGCGTTGAATTATACCGGGACATTGGCGAGCAGTACTTC.